The rows below give T cell receptor beta chains drawn from one sample of a study of PD-1 blockade in mismatch repair-deficient tumors. Sequenced by immunoSEQ multiplex PCR; TCRdb stores in-frame clones only, minus some. The sample has around 130,000 clones, approximately 91% seen once. The sequencing here drew on peripheral blood, taken approximately 73 weeks after starting pembrolizumab. Receptors originate from an adult with mismatch repair-deficient cancer. CDR3s include the opening cysteine and the closing phenylalanine or tryptophan. A D gene is named only where the DNA matches it firmly. Clone size appears in some rows only: once, few, many, or a class for an expanded clone.

clone size	J gene	V gene	D gene	CDR3 protein	CDR3 DNA
NA	TRBJ2-1	TRBV6-1	TRBD2	CASSDTGLARNEQFF	TGTGCCAGCAGTGACACGGGACTAGCCAGAAATGAGCAGTTCTTC
once	TRBJ2-1	TRBV7-3	TRBD1	CASSPRQGAYNEQFF	TGTGCCAGCAGCCCCCGACAGGGGGCTTACAATGAGCAGTTCTTC
NA	TRBJ2-3	TRBV10-1	TRBD1	CASITGGLIRTDTQYF	TGCGCCAGCATTACAGGGGGCCTCATCCGCACAGATACGCAGTATTTT
NA	TRBJ2-3	TRBV7-9	NA	CASSSWGERADTQYF	TGTGCCAGCAGCTCGTGGGGGGAGCGGGCAGATACGCAGTATTTT
NA	TRBJ1-2	TRBV10-3	NA	CAISYQTGSYGYTF	TGTGCCATCAGTTATCAAACAGGTTCTTATGGCTACACCTTC
NA	TRBJ2-1	TRBV5-1	TRBD2	CASSLGASGSPSYNEQFF	TGCGCCAGCAGCTTGGGGGCTAGCGGGAGCCCCTCCTACAATGAGCAGTTCTTC
NA	TRBJ2-7	TRBV15	TRBD1	CATSTNQLTGARAYEQYF	TGTGCCACCAGTACAAACCAACTAACAGGGGCCAGAGCCTACGAGCAGTACTTC
NA	TRBJ2-1	TRBV29-1	TRBD2	CSARTSERHNEQFF	TGCAGCGCGCGGACTAGCGAACGTCACAATGAGCAGTTCTTC
NA	TRBJ2-7	TRBV28	TRBD1	CASSRTAGQGAGEQYF	TGTGCCAGCAGCCGAACGGCCGGACAGGGGGCGGGGGAGCAGTACTTC
NA	TRBJ2-1	TRBV4-1	NA	CASSQDLNEQFF	TGCGCCAGCAGCCAAGATCTCAATGAGCAGTTCTTC
NA	TRBJ2-3	TRBV19	TRBD2	CASSKGLAGYTDTQYF	TGTGCCAGTAGTAAGGGACTAGCGGGGTACACAGATACGCAGTATTTT
NA	TRBJ2-2	TRBV7-2	TRBD2	CASSVGTSIPGELFF	TGTGCCAGCAGCGTCGGGACTAGCATCCCCGGGGAGCTGTTTTTT
NA	TRBJ2-1	TRBV19	TRBD1	CASTPTGEVYNEQFF	TGTGCCAGTACCCCGACAGGGGAGGTCTACAATGAGCAGTTCTTC
NA	TRBJ1-2	TRBV7-2	NA	CASSLIVRQTSGYGYTF	TGTGCCAGCAGCTTAATTGTTCGCCAGACGTCGGGCTATGGCTACACCTTC
NA	TRBJ2-3	TRBV27	NA	CASSLSRYTDTQYF	TGTGCCAGCAGTTTAAGCAGGTATACAGATACGCAGTATTTT
NA	TRBJ2-3	TRBV5-1	NA	CASSIGGSTDTQYF	TGCGCCAGCAGCATAGGCGGGAGCACAGATACGCAGTATTTT
NA	TRBJ2-1	TRBV6-6	NA	CASSIESYNEQFF	TGTGCCAGCAGCATTGAAAGCTACAATGAGCAGTTCTTC
NA	TRBJ2-3	TRBV11-2	NA	CASSLGVLDTQYF	TGTGCCAGCAGCTTAGGAGTTCTGGATACGCAGTATTTT
NA	TRBJ2-5	TRBV10-1	TRBD2	CASSESELAGQETQYF	TGCGCCAGCAGTGAGTCGGAGCTAGCGGGACAAGAGACCCAGTACTTC
once	TRBJ2-3	TRBV5-1	TRBD2	CASRGREADTQYF	TGCGCCAGCAGAGGGCGGGAGGCGGATACGCAGTATTTT
NA	TRBJ2-1	TRBV21-1	NA	CASSKAELAGEGNEQFF	TGTGCCAGCAGCAAAGCCGAACTAGCGGGAGAAGGAAATGAGCAGTTCTTC
NA	TRBJ2-1	TRBV7-3	TRBD2	CASSLRGTSGISSGNEQFF	TGTGCCAGCAGCTTAAGGGGGACTAGCGGGATAAGTAGTGGCAATGAGCAGTTCTTC
NA	TRBJ2-1	TRBV28	TRBD1	CASSPQGTGRYNEQFF	TGTGCCAGCAGTCCACAGGGGACAGGGAGGTACAATGAGCAGTTCTTC
NA	TRBJ2-1	TRBV5-5	NA	CASSLGDSSYNEQFF	TGTGCCAGCAGCTTGGGGGACTCCTCCTACAATGAGCAGTTCTTC
NA	TRBJ1-1	TRBV2	TRBD1	CASSEEAGGLNTEAFF	TGTGCCAGCAGTGAGGAGGCAGGGGGCTTGAACACTGAAGCTTTCTTT
NA	TRBJ2-1	TRBV7-9	NA	CASSLVQGYNEQFF	TGTGCCAGCAGCTTAGTACAGGGTTACAATGAGCAGTTCTTC
NA	TRBJ1-1	TRBV7-9	TRBD1	CASSLRQGSNTEAFF	TGTGCCAGCAGCCTAAGACAGGGATCGAACACTGAAGCTTTCTTT
NA	TRBJ2-1	TRBV28	NA	CASGARGSYNEQFF	TGTGCCAGTGGGGCCCGAGGCTCCTACAATGAGCAGTTCTTC
NA	TRBJ2-5	TRBV7-2	NA	CASSLVGARGSSGTQYF	TGTGCCAGCAGCTTAGTCGGGGCCCGGGGGAGCAGCGGGACCCAGTACTTC
NA	TRBJ2-1	TRBV10-3	TRBD2	CAISPLAGEIHNEQFF	TGTGCCATCAGCCCGCTAGCGGGAGAGATCCACAATGAGCAGTTCTTC
NA	TRBJ2-7	TRBV7-3	NA	CASSPQGNEQYF	TGTGCCAGCAGCCCGCAGGGGAACGAGCAGTACTTC
NA	TRBJ1-3	TRBV5-6	NA	CASSLASQDSGNTIYF	TGTGCCAGCAGCTTGGCCAGCCAAGACTCTGGAAACACCATATATTTT
once	TRBJ2-1	TRBV5-1	TRBD2	CASSLDSGGRNEQFF	TGCGCCAGCAGCTTGGATAGCGGGGGCCGCAATGAGCAGTTCTTC
NA	TRBJ2-3	TRBV11-2	TRBD2	CASSRPSGISTDTQYF	TGTGCCAGCAGCCGCCCTAGCGGGATTAGCACAGATACGCAGTATTTT
NA	TRBJ2-3	TRBV10-3	TRBD1	CAIKRQGGTDTQYF	TGTGCCATCAAACGACAGGGAGGCACAGATACGCAGTATTTT
few	TRBJ1-5	TRBV6-4	NA	CASIFTGRQPQHF	TGTGCCAGCATCTTCACGGGTCGTCAGCCCCAGCATTTT
NA	TRBJ2-1	TRBV6-5	TRBD2	CASSYSGTRGANEQFF	TGTGCCAGCAGTTACTCGGGGACTAGAGGGGCCAATGAGCAGTTCTTC
NA	TRBJ1-5	TRBV28	NA	CASSPRGIQPQHF	TGTGCCAGCAGCCCTAGAGGAATTCAGCCCCAGCATTTT
NA	TRBJ2-7	TRBV19	NA	CASKGEEGGPSYEQYF	TGTGCCAGTAAGGGGGAGGAGGGAGGGCCCTCCTACGAGCAGTACTTC
NA	TRBJ2-7	TRBV18	NA	CASSPNNRETSYEQYF	TGTGCCAGCTCACCGAACAACAGGGAAACCTCCTACGAGCAGTACTTC
NA	TRBJ2-7	TRBV7-9	TRBD1	CASSLVPGQVEYEQYF	TGTGCCAGCAGCTTAGTACCGGGACAGGTGGAGTACGAGCAGTACTTC
once	TRBJ2-7	TRBV4-1	NA	CASSQNYEQYF	TGCGCCAGCAGCCAAAATTACGAGCAGTACTTC
NA	TRBJ2-5	TRBV7-6	TRBD1	CASSPETGGEGRPRETQYF	TGTGCCAGCAGCCCGGAGACAGGGGGTGAGGGGAGACCCAGAGAGACCCAGTACTTC
few	TRBJ2-7	TRBV6-1	TRBD1	CASSDVRGRYEQYF	TGTGCCAGCAGCGACGTAAGGGGGCGATACGAGCAGTACTTC
NA	TRBJ2-7	TRBV11-3	NA	CASSLDPGRDEQYF	TGTGCCAGCAGCTTAGATCCAGGAAGGGACGAGCAGTACTTC
once	TRBJ1-2	TRBV7-6	NA	CASSLEPDSSYGYTF	TGTGCCAGCAGCCTAGAACCGGACAGTAGTTATGGCTACACCTTC
NA	TRBJ2-5	TRBV9	TRBD2	CASSHGLAEQETQYF	TGTGCCAGCAGCCACGGACTAGCGGAACAAGAGACCCAGTACTTC
NA	TRBJ2-2	TRBV19	NA	CASSTGTYNTGELFF	TGTGCCAGTAGTACCGGGACTTACAACACCGGGGAGCTGTTTTTT
NA	TRBJ2-7	TRBV2	NA	CASSAVRGVYEQYF	TGTGCCAGCAGTGCGGTCAGGGGGGTATACGAGCAGTACTTC
NA	TRBJ2-3	TRBV30	NA	CASHGRGSRIDTQYF	TGTGCCTCTCACGGCAGGGGATCGCGAATAGATACGCAGTATTTT
NA	TRBJ2-1	TRBV2	NA	CASSSSSVYNEQFF	TGTGCCAGCAGTTCTTCTAGCGTCTACAATGAGCAGTTCTTC
NA	TRBJ1-2	TRBV13	NA	CASSSGANYGYTF	TGTGCCAGCAGCTCGGGAGCTAACTATGGCTACACCTTC